This TCR beta chain was profiled in a study of shared clonotypes between healthy human individuals. The study's findings and limits: Sample collection involved blood only; tissue repertoires are likely different. Non-shared clonotypes displayed generation probabilities falling below those of clonotypes present in all four donors.

About this clone: Antigen: not known.

V shed 4 bases and J shed 3 bases, with 19 bases lying between them. CDR3 length: 16 amino acids. Per the germline V gene, CDR1 is SGHTA and CDR2 is FQGNSA. Subsets obtained from CD4+ cells comprised CD45RA+ naive and CD45RA-negative memory cells. The method was immunoSEQ multiplex PCR; TCRdb's version includes in-frame clones alone and lacks a portion of them. The data hold roughly 2.5 million clones, with about 92% observed a single time. The specimen sequenced was naive CD4+ T cells sorted from blood. Subset: CD45RA+ positively selected. This receptor was obtained from a man younger than 35 in good health. This chain uses TRBV7-2 with TRBJ2-7; D perhaps matches TRBD1 (6 bases). CDR3 nucleotides: TGTGCCAGCAGCTCGGCGATCAGGGGCCCGGGCTACGAGCAGTACTTC. It translates to CASSSAIRGPGYEQYF.